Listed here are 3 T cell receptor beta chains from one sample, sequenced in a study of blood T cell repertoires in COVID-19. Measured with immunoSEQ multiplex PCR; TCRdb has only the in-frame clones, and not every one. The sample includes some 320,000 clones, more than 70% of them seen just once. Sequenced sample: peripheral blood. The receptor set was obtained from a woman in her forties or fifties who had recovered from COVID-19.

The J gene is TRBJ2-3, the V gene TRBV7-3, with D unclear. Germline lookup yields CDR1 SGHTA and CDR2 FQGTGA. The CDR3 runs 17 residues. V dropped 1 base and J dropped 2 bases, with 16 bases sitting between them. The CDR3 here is CASSLRSAKNPTDTQYF. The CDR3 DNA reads TGTGCCAGCAGCTTAAGGAGCGCGAAGAATCCCACAGATACGCAGTATTTT.

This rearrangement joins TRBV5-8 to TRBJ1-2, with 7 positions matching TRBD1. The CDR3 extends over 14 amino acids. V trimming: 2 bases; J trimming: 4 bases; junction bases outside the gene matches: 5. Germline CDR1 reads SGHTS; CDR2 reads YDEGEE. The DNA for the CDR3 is TGTGCCAGCAGCTTTACCGGACAGGTCTATGGCTACACCTTC. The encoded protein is CASSFTGQVYGYTF.

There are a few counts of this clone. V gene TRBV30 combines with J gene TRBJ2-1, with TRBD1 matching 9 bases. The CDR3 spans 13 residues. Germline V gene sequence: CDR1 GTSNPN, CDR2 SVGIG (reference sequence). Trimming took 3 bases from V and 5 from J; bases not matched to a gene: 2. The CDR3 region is CAWRRTGDNEQFF. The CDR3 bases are TGTGCCTGGAGACGGACAGGGGACAATGAGCAGTTCTTC.